One and the same sample provided the 14 T cell receptor beta chains below, sequenced in a study of blood T cell repertoires in COVID-19. Data came from immunoSEQ multiplex PCR; TCRdb stores just in-frame clones and leaves some out. The table records 180,000 or so clones, around 76% of them present only once. Sequencing used peripheral blood. The receptors derive from a woman aged 45-65 years with active or convalescent COVID-19.

This clone was recorded only once. J is TRBJ2-1 and V is TRBV7-6; TRBD2 matches at 11 bases. This CDR3 has 16 residues. The junction had 7 bases not matched to a gene; V was cut back by 0 bases and J by 9 bases. Germline CDR1 reads SGHVS; CDR2 reads FNYEAQ. In DNA, the CDR3 is TGTGCCAGCAGCTTAGCGCCGCTAGCGGGAGGAGTTGAGCAGTTCTTC. Protein sequence: CASSLAPLAGGVEQFF. The variable domain in full, completed from reference TRBV7-6 and TRBJ2-1, reads GAGVSQSPRYKVTKRGQDVALRCDPISGHVSLYWYRQALGQGPEFLTYFNYEAQQDKSGLPNDRFSAERPEGSISTLTIQRTEQRDSAMYRCASSLAPLAGGVEQFFGPGTRLTVL.

The V and J genes are TRBV30 and TRBJ1-6; TRBD1 might be the D (5 bases). This CDR3 is 13 amino acids long. Between the trimmed V and J ends, which lost 2 bases and 5 bases, there was a span of 7 bases. CDR1 GTSNPN and CDR2 SVGIG come from the germline V gene (reference sequence). The CDR3, as DNA: TGTGCCTGGAGTTCAGGGAATAATTCACCCCTCCACTTT. This translates into CAWSSGNNSPLHF. Together with reference TRBV30 and TRBJ1-6, the CDR3 gives the full variable domain: SQTIHQWPATLVQPVGSPLSLECTVEGTSNPNLYWYRQAAGRGLQLLFYSVGIGQISSEVPQNLSASRPQDRQFILSSKKLLLSDSGFYLCAWSSGNNSPLHFGNGTRLTVT.

There are a few counts of this clone. The gene calls are TRBV7-2 and TRBJ1-5; D not resolved. This CDR3 has 14 amino acids. V was cut by 1 base and J by 6 bases, with 10 bases left in between. CDR1 and CDR2 from the germline V gene are SGHTA and FQGNSA. CDR3 nucleotide sequence: TGTGCCAGCAGCTTAGTAGCCGGGAGTCAGCCCCAGCATTTT. This gives the protein CASSLVAGSQPQHF.

The chain uses TRBV25-1 and TRBJ1-6, with D uncertain. Germline V lookup: CDR1 MGHDK, CDR2 SYGVNS. The germline V and J ends were trimmed by 5 bases and 6 bases, with 11 bases remaining between them. The CDR3 runs 14 residues. The CDR3 spells CASSRRELNSPLHF. In DNA form, the CDR3 reads TGTGCCAGCAGTCGCCGGGAGCTTAATTCACCCCTCCACTTT.

The chain is built from TRBV11-2 and TRBJ2-3; D is perhaps TRBD2 (6 bases). The V gene's germline CDR1 is SGHAT and CDR2 FQNNGV. The CDR3 is made up of 17 amino acids. Trimming shortened V by 2 bases and J by 1 base, and 16 bases separated the two germline ends. DNA of the CDR3: TGTGCCAGCAGCTTATTGGTAGCGGTAACTGGCACAGATACGCAGTATTTT. Translation: CASSLLVAVTGTDTQYF.

This chain joins TRBV4-2 and TRBJ2-2, with 7 bases identical to TRBD1. The CDR3 length is 14 residues. J gave up 5 bases and V 4 bases, and 4 bases lay outside the gene matches. Germline V CDR1 and CDR2: LGHNA, YNFKEQ. For the CDR3, the DNA is TGTGCCAGCAGCCTCTTCAGGGGGACCGGGGAGCTGTTTTTT. This gives the protein CASSLFRGTGELFF.

This chain joins TRBV11-2 and TRBJ1-1, with 8 bases matching TRBD1. J lost 5 bases, V lost 5 bases, and 4 bases had no gene match. The CDR3 consists of 13 residues. Germline-derived CDR1 and CDR2 are SGHAT and FQNNGV. The CDR3 reads CASSQDRETEAFF. The CDR3, as DNA: TGTGCCAGCAGCCAGGACAGGGAAACTGAAGCTTTCTTT.

The chain employs TRBV2 and TRBJ1-4, with 7 bases fitting TRBD1. J gave up 8 bases and V 3 bases, and 6 bases lay outside the gene matches. The CDR3 extends over 14 amino acids. Germline assignment: CDR1 SNHLY and CDR2 FYNNEI. For the CDR3, the DNA is TGTGCCAGCAGTGATCGAGGGGGCGACGAAAAACTGTTTTTT. Its translation is CASSDRGGDEKLFF.

J is TRBJ2-3 and V is TRBV2; 7 positions agree with TRBD1. The CDR3 extends over 14 amino acids. Unmatched junction bases numbered 7, after V lost 6 bases and J lost 4 bases. From germline, CDR1 is SNHLY and CDR2 FYNNEI. The CDR3, as DNA: TGTGCCAGCAGGGGGGACAGAGGGCCAGATACGCAGTATTTT. Protein: CASRGDRGPDTQYF.

The chain uses TRBV30 and TRBJ1-3, with 8 positions matching TRBD1. Germline-derived CDR1 and CDR2 are GTSNPN and SVGIG (reference sequence). The CDR3 has 15 residues. The trim removed 4 bases at V and 2 bases at J, leaving 7 bases unmatched. The CDR3 DNA reads TGTGCCTGGAACCTTCAGGGGGCTGCTGGAAACACCATATATTTT. Translation gives CAWNLQGAAGNTIYF. Filled out from reference TRBV30 and TRBJ1-3, the complete variable domain reads SQTIHQWPATLVQPVGSPLSLECTVEGTSNPNLYWYRQAAGRGLQLLFYSVGIGQISSEVPQNLSASRPQDRQFILSSKKLLLSDSGFYLCAWNLQGAAGNTIYFGEGSWLTVV.

The chain recombines TRBV27 with TRBJ1-1; no reliable D call. Germline V CDR1 and CDR2: MNHEY, SMNVEV (reference sequence). V lost 6 bases and J 0 bases, leaving 11 bases between the germline ends. The CDR3 runs to 14 residues. The DNA for the CDR3 is TGTGCCAGCAGGGTCACGCGGGTGAACACTGAAGCTTTCTTT. Translating gives CASRVTRVNTEAFF.

The chain combines TRBV19 with TRBJ2-6, with D possibly TRBD1 on 6 matching bases. Germline V gene data show CDR1 as LNHDA and CDR2 as SQIVND (reference sequence). This CDR3 spans 18 amino acids. Trimming cost V 5 bases and J 0 bases, with 17 bases left between them. The CDR3 loop is CASSDYLTGYSGANVLTF. In DNA, the CDR3 is TGTGCCAGTAGTGACTACCTGACAGGTTACTCTGGGGCCAACGTCCTGACTTTC.

The table lists this clone with a count of one. The CDR3 region is CASSLGSYNEQFF. CDR3 DNA: TGTGCCAGCAGCCTCGGGTCTTACAATGAGCAGTTCTTC. This sequence joins TRBV7-3 and TRBJ2-1; D uncertain. The CDR3 sequence is 13 residues long. The V end was cut by 5 bases, the J end by 4 bases, with 9 bases between. CDR1 is SGHTA, CDR2 FQGTGA, per germline.

This clone was recorded only once. This chain connects TRBV6-1 to TRBJ1-6, with 9 bases fitting TRBD1. This CDR3 has 16 residues. Unmatched junction bases numbered 7, after V lost 4 bases and J lost 6 bases. Germline CDR1 MNHNS, CDR2 SASEGT. The CDR3 bases are TGTGCCAGCAGTGTTACACAGGGGGCGGGTAATTCACCCCTCCACTTT. Amino acid sequence: CASSVTQGAGNSPLHF.